This T cell receptor beta chain stems from a study of T cells after yellow fever vaccination. This CDR3 is 15 amino acids long. V lost 10 bases, J lost 2 bases, and 19 bases lay in between. The germline V gene has CDR1 LGHDT and CDR2 YNNKEL (reference sequence). TCRdb re-analysed the 5' RACE reads in MiXCR, keeping a single row per CDR3 protein. The sample consists of 250,000 or so distinct CDR3 sequences, over 6.5% of them appearing once. Sample: CD4+ T cells sorted from PBMCs, taken on the day of the yellow fever booster vaccination. V gene TRBV3-1 combines with J gene TRBJ2-3; D is uncertain. This receptor was taken from a man aged 25 to 40 who received the YFV17D yellow fever vaccine. The CDR3 DNA sequence: TGTGCCACCACCCATTCAATCGCCCCCACAGATACGCAGTATTTT. It translates to CATTHSIAPTDTQYF.